One sample yielded the 5 T cell receptor beta chains listed below, sequenced in a study of tissue T cells after allogeneic stem cell transplantation. Using immunoSEQ multiplex PCR, the repertoire was profiled, and TCRdb retains in-frame clones only, with some absent. The table includes 3,900 or so clones, roughly half detected once. Specified time point: mouse harvest day 7 after allogeneic transplant. Tail vein injection delivered 10^7 T-cell-depleted bone marrow cells and 10^6 splenic CD5+ T cells. The source material was lymph node tissue. Receptors were obtained from a female BALB/c mouse given C57BL/6 T cells with graft-versus-host disease after an allogeneic hematopoietic cell transplant.

A remark on this clone: Gene names are the mouse ones. Sequencing ends 1 residue short of the CDR3 end; the germline J gene provides the rest. This rearrangement joins TRBV1 to TRBJ2-4; D possibly corresponds to TRBD1 (5 bases). Trimming stripped 5 bases from V and 4 bases from J, with 10 bases between. Per the germline V gene, CDR1 is NSQYPW and CDR2 is LRSPGD (reference sequence). This CDR3 region has 13 residues. The CDR3 region is CTCSPGQKNTLYF. The DNA read from the CDR3 is TGCACCTGCAGTCCCGGACAAAAAAACACCTTGTAC.

Of note for this clone: Gene names denote mouse genes. Coverage ceases 1 residue before the CDR3 finishes, and the germline J gene fills in the end. This chain links TRBV3 with TRBJ2-2; 7 bases map to TRBD1. Germline lookup yields CDR1 SNHLY and CDR2 FYNGKV (reference sequence). The CDR3 is made up of 14 amino acids. Losses at the gene ends were 5 bases for V and 2 bases for J; bases not matched to a gene: 2. This CDR3 is CASSLGQNTGQLYF. The DNA read from the CDR3 is TGTGCCAGCAGCCTGGGACAGAACACCGGGCAGCTCTAC.

Remarks on this clone: Germline and genes here are mouse. The read ends 1 residue early relative to the CDR3; the germline J gene fills the gap. The gene calls are TRBV19 and TRBJ2-1; tentative D call: TRBD1 (5 bases). The V and J ends lost 2 bases and 7 bases respectively, with 10 bases between them. Germline lookup yields CDR1 FNHDT and CDR2 SITEND (reference sequence). The CDR3 has 13 amino acids. CDR3 protein: CASSMSGRAEQFF. The CDR3 DNA, read in part, is TGTGCCAGCAGTATGTCAGGGAGGGCTGAGCAGTTC.

A word on this clone: Genes here carry mouse names. The read ends 1 residue early relative to the CDR3; the germline J gene fills the gap. The gene calls are TRBV26 and TRBJ1-3; no clear D gene. Trimming removed 2 bases from V and 0 bases from J, with 5 bases in between. The length of the CDR3 is 14 residues. Germline V gives CDR1 KGHPV, CDR2 FQNQEV (reference sequence). The DNA read from the CDR3 is TGTGCCAGCAGTCTGAGGAATTCTGGAAATACGCTCTAT. This encodes CASSLRNSGNTLY. The full CDR3 reads CASSLRNSGNTLYF.

In the case of this clone: Genes and germline are mouse. The read ends 1 residue before the CDR3 terminus; that terminus is restored from the germline J gene. The genes are TRBV26 and TRBJ1-4; D may be TRBD1 (6 bases). CDR1 is KGHPV and CDR2 is FQNQEV in the germline V gene (reference sequence). V dropped 5 bases and J dropped 0 bases, with 7 bases sitting between them. This CDR3 has 14 amino acids. The CDR3: CASSRQVSNERLFF. CDR3 bases read: TGTGCCAGCAGTAGACAGGTTTCCAACGAAAGATTATTT.